The 16 T cell receptor beta chains in this list originate from one sample, sequenced in a study of cytomegalovirus exposure and HLA in healthy donors. The PCR contained 60 Vbeta and 13 Jbeta primers. Using immunoSEQ multiplex PCR, the repertoire was profiled, and TCRdb retains in-frame clones only, with some absent. The profile shows about 160,000 clones, about 72% of them singletons. Sequenced input: PBMCs. Receptors originate from a man aged 50-59 years in good health and CMV-seropositive.

The chain recombines TRBV29-1 with TRBJ1-5, with a tentative D call TRBD1 (6 bases). The CDR3 covers 13 residues. Trimming removed 6 bases at V and 3 bases at J, with 12 bases between. CDR1 and CDR2 from the germline V gene are SQVTM and ANQGSEA. The CDR3 DNA reads as TGCAGCGTGAGGGGGGGTCTCAATCAGCCCCAGCATTTT. It specifies CSVRGGLNQPQHF.

The V call is TRBV10-3, the J call TRBJ1-1, with D possibly being TRBD1 (5 bases). CDR1 is ENHRY and CDR2 is SYGVKD in the germline V gene. CDR3 length equals 11 residues. V was trimmed by 6 bases and J by 5 bases, leaving 7 bases between them. The CDR3 is CAIRGGTEAFF. The DNA for the CDR3 is TGTGCCATCAGGGGGGGGACTGAAGCTTTCTTT.

This clone was found a few times. V gene TRBV7-9 combines with J gene TRBJ2-2, with D possibly being TRBD1 (6 bases). Per the germline V gene, CDR1 is SEHNR and CDR2 is FQNEAQ (reference sequence). The CDR3 spans 16 residues. V was trimmed by 0 bases and J by 3 bases, leaving 11 bases between them. The CDR3 DNA reads TGTGCCAGCAGCTTAGCGGGGGCCTGGGACACCGGGGAGCTGTTTTTT. Protein product: CASSLAGAWDTGELFF.

This clone has more than one count but fewer than ten. This chain uses TRBV7-9 with TRBJ1-3; a weak D match, TRBD1 (5 bases). Trimming took 1 base from V and 4 from J, leaving 8 bases between them. Germline V CDR1 and CDR2: SEHNR, FQNEAQ (reference sequence). The CDR3 loop spans 14 amino acids. The CDR3 region has the DNA TGTGCCAGCAGCTTAGAACCAGGGGGAAACACCATATATTTT. It translates to CASSLEPGGNTIYF. The full variable domain, its missing parts supplied by reference TRBV7-9 and TRBJ1-3, is DTGVSQNPRHKITKRGQNVTFRCDPISEHNRLYWYRQTLGQGPEFLTYFQNEAQLEKSRLLSDRFSAERPKGSFSTLEIQRTEQGDSAMYLCASSLEPGGNTIYFGEGSWLTVV.

The chain employs TRBV7-8 and TRBJ2-7; 8 nucleotides match TRBD2. V lost 3 bases and J lost 2; bases outside the gene matches: 3. The CDR3 is made up of 14 amino acids. Looked up from germline, CDR1 is SGHVS and CDR2 is FQNEAQ. Here the CDR3 DNA reads TGTGCCAGCAGCTTGGTGCGGGGGGCCTACGAGCAGTACTTC. Protein sequence: CASSLVRGAYEQYF.

The rearrangement joins TRBV9 to TRBJ2-3, with 9 bases matching TRBD2. Germline lookup yields CDR1 SGDLS and CDR2 YYNGEE. This CDR3 is built from 20 residues. Trimming cost V 4 bases and J 0 bases; bases outside gene matches: 18. CDR3 residues: CASSSPPGSGGRLSTDTQYF. Written as DNA, the CDR3 is TGTGCCAGCAGCTCCCCCCCAGGTAGCGGGGGTCGCCTTAGCACAGATACGCAGTATTTT.

In nucleotides, the CDR3 is TGCGCCAGCAGCCAAGGAGGGGGCACGAACACTGAAGCTTTCTTT. It specifies CASSQGGGTNTEAFF. V is TRBV4-1 and J is TRBJ1-1; 7 bases match TRBD1. V lost 1 base and J lost 1; bases outside the gene matches: 3. This CDR3 is 15 amino acids long. CDR1 is MGHRA and CDR2 is YSYEKL in the germline V gene.

The CDR3 is CASSIDSLDTQYF. The CDR3 DNA follows: TGTGCCAGTAGTATTGACAGTCTGGATACGCAGTATTTT. The chain links TRBV19 to TRBJ2-3; D might be TRBD1 (5 bases). Germline V gene data show CDR1 as LNHDA and CDR2 as SQIVND (reference sequence). The CDR3 runs 13 residues. V lost 3 bases to trimming and J lost 6 bases, with 10 bases between them.

The chain uses TRBV18 and TRBJ1-3, with a tentative D call TRBD1 (5 bases). Germline V gene data show CDR1 as KGHSH and CDR2 as LQKENI. Between the trimmed V and J ends, which lost 3 bases and 0 bases, there was a span of 9 bases. This CDR3 is built from 15 residues. DNA for the CDR3: TGTGCCAGCTCACCCCAGGGAGGCTCTGGAAACACCATATATTTT. This translates into CASSPQGGSGNTIYF.

The chain recombines TRBV5-5 with TRBJ1-2; D remains ambiguous. The length of the CDR3 is 15 residues. The germline V gene encodes CDR1 SGHKS and CDR2 YYEKEE (reference sequence). Trimming took off 0 bases at V and 3 bases at J, with 12 bases between the two ends. The CDR3 is CASSLDGQAHYGYTF. The DNA for the CDR3 is TGTGCCAGCAGCTTGGATGGGCAGGCCCACTATGGCTACACCTTC.

The chain links TRBV5-4 to TRBJ2-7; 8 bases match TRBD1. J lost 5 bases, V lost 0 bases, and 1 base had no gene match. The CDR3 loop spans 13 amino acids. Germline assignment: CDR1 SGHNT and CDR2 YYREEE (reference sequence). The CDR3 here is CASSLADRDEQYF. In nucleotides, the CDR3 is TGTGCCAGCAGCTTGGCGGACAGGGACGAGCAGTACTTC.

This clone was recorded once. The genes are TRBV5-1 and TRBJ2-7; 11 bases fit TRBD2. The CDR3 has 16 residues. Trimming took 0 bases from V and 5 from J; bases not matched to a gene: 7. In germline, CDR1 is SGHRS, CDR2 YFSETQ. The CDR3 DNA reads as TGCGCCAGCAGCTTGGAAGTAGCGGGGGGGGGAAACGAGCAGTACTTC. It yields the protein CASSLEVAGGGNEQYF.

J is TRBJ1-5 and V is TRBV28, with D unresolved. The CDR3 is 16 amino acids. The ends were cut back, 2 bases at V and 0 bases at J, with 11 bases in the middle. CDR1 is MDHEN, CDR2 SYDVKM, per germline. This CDR3 reads CASSLVGGISNQPQHF. In DNA, the CDR3 is TGTGCCAGCAGTTTAGTAGGCGGCATTAGCAATCAGCCCCAGCATTTT.

The chain recombines TRBV10-1 with TRBJ2-1; D is perhaps TRBD2 (6 bases). Germline CDR1 reads WNHNN; CDR2 reads SYGVQD (reference sequence). The CDR3 sequence is 15 residues long. V lost 6 bases and J 7 bases, leaving 19 bases between the germline ends. CDR3 residues: CASRGGVRRMNEQFF. Here the CDR3 DNA reads TGCGCCAGCAGGGGGGGAGTTCGGAGAATGAATGAGCAGTTCTTC.

This rearrangement joins TRBV19 to TRBJ1-2, with 9 bases fitting TRBD1. Germline assignment: CDR1 LNHDA and CDR2 SQIVND (reference sequence). The length of the CDR3 is 16 residues. Trimming took 1 base from V and 7 from J; bases not matched to a gene: 10. DNA of the CDR3: TGTGCCAGTAGTATAGGGGACAGGGTGGCTACATCTGGCTACACCTTC. Encoded protein: CASSIGDRVATSGYTF.

The chain combines TRBV5-1 with TRBJ2-3; unclear D gene. The CDR3 is 14 amino acids. Trimming removed 1 base from V and 2 bases from J, with 8 bases in between. The germline gives CDR1 SGHRS, CDR2 YFSETQ. This CDR3 reads CASSLLDFTDTQYF. DNA of the CDR3: TGCGCCAGCAGCTTGCTAGACTTCACAGATACGCAGTATTTT.